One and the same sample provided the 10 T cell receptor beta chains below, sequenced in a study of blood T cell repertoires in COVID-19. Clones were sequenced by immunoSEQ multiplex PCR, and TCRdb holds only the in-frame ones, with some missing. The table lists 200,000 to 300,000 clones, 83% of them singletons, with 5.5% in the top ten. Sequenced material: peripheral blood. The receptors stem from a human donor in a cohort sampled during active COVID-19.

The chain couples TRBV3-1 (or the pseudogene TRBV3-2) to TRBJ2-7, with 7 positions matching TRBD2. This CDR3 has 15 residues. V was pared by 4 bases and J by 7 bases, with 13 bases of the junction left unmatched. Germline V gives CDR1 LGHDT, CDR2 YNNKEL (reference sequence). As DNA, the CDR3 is TGTGCCAGCAGCCCAGGGACTACCCGTACGTCGGAGCAGTACTTC. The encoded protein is CASSPGTTRTSEQYF.

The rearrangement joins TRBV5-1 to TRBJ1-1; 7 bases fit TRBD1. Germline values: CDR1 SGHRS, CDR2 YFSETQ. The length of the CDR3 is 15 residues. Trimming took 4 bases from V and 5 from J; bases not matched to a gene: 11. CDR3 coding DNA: TGCGCCAGCAGCATGATTACAGGGGAGTCTACTGAAGCTTTCTTT. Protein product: CASSMITGESTEAFF.

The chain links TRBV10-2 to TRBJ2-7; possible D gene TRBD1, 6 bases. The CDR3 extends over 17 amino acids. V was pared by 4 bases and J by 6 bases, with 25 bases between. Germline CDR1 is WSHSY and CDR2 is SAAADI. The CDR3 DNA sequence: TGCGCCAGCAGTGCTAAGGCGTTTTCAGGGGAAAAAAGCGAGCAGTACTTC. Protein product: CASSAKAFSGEKSEQYF.

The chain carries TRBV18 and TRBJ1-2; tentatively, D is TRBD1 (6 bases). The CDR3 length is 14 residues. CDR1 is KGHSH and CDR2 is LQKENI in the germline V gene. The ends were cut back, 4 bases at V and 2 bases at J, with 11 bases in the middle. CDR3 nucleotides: TGTGCCAGCTCACAGTGGACAGAAAACTATGGCTACACCTTC. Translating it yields CASSQWTENYGYTF.

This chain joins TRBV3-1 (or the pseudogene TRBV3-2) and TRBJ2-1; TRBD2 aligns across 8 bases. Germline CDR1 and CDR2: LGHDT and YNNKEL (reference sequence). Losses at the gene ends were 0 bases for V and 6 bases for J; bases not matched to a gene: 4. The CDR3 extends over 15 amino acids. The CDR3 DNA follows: TGTGCCAGCAGCCAAGATTCCGGGGGGGCCAATGAGCAGTTCTTC. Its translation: CASSQDSGGANEQFF.

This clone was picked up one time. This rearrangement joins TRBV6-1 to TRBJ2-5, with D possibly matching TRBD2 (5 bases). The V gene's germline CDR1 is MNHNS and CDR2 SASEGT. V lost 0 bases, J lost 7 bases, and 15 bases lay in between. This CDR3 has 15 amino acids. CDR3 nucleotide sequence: TGTGCCAGCAGTGAAGCCGCGACTACGACGCCGACCCAGTACTTC. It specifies CASSEAATTTPTQYF.

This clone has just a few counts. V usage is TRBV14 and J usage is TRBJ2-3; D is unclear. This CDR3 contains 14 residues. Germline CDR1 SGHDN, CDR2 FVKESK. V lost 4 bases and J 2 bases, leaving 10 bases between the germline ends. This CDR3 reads CASSPKQLTDTQYF. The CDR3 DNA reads TGTGCCAGCAGCCCCAAACAGCTCACAGATACGCAGTATTTT.

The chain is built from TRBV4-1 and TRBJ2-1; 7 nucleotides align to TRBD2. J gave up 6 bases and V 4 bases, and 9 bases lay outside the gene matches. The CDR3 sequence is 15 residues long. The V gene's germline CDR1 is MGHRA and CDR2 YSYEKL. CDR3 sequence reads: CASSPPGGGVNEQFF. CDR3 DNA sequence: TGCGCCAGCAGCCCCCCGGGGGGAGGGGTCAATGAGCAGTTCTTC.

The CDR3 sequence is CASSITGQGDEKLFF. CDR3 bases: TGTGCCAGTAGTATAACAGGACAGGGAGACGAAAAACTGTTTTTT. The chain is built from TRBV19 and TRBJ1-4; TRBD1 agrees at 8 bases. This CDR3 comprises 15 residues. Per germline, CDR1 LNHDA and CDR2 SQIVND (reference sequence). With V trimmed by 2 bases and J by 8 bases, 7 bases remained unmatched.

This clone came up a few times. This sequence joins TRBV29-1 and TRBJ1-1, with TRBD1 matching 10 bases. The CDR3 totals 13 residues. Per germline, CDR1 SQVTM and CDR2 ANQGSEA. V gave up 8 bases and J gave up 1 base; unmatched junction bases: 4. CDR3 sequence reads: CSSDRGRNTEAFF. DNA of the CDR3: TGCAGCTCTGACAGGGGGCGGAACACTGAAGCTTTCTTT.